The source of this T cell receptor (beta chain) is a study of CD8+CD57+ T cells in acquired aplastic anemia. About the research overall: Isolated CD4+ and CD8+ cells, once sorted, yielded DNA averaging roughly 3.4 ug. Study-level points and caveats: The number of CD8+ CDR3 sequences shared by patients and controls was about 27.

Using genomic DNA as the template, TCR beta VDJ and CDR3 profiling was carried out. One entry per CDR3 protein results from TCRdb running MiXCR on the reads. Of under 200,000 distinct CDR3 sequences listed, over 55% were seen once; the top ten hold 35% to 60%. Looked up from germline, CDR1 is MNHNS and CDR2 is SASEGT. CDR3 length: 15 residues. V shed 3 bases and J shed 4 bases, with 15 bases lying between them. This clonotype was observed many times. Its antigen is still unknown. By flow cytometry, patients selected for sequencing had shown an expansion of CD8+CD57+ cells. Each patient had severe acquired aplastic anemia.

The sequencing sample was made of sorted CD4+, CD8+, or CD8+CD57+ T cells (not recorded which) from PBMCs. The TCR was taken from a human donor with aplastic anemia. The genes are TRBV6-1 and TRBJ1-1; D perhaps matches TRBD1 (6 bases). The CDR3 loop is CASSEVGGAGTEAFF. Here the CDR3 DNA reads TGTGCCAGCAGTGAGGTGGGGGGCGCGGGCACTGAAGCTTTCTTT.